The 18 T cell receptor beta chains given below trace back to one sample, sequenced in a study of control samples from healthy donors and cancer patients. Here immunoSEQ multiplex PCR was the method, and the copy in TCRdb shows in-frame clones only, minus some. The profile shows around 180,000 clones, 94% of them singletons. The sequencing sample was made of blood. The receptor set was obtained from a woman aged 18-29 years in good health.

The chain combines TRBV4-2 with TRBJ1-5; D may be TRBD1 (5 bases). Germline assignment: CDR1 LGHNA and CDR2 YNFKEQ. This CDR3 is 15 amino acids long. Trimming took 3 bases from V and 1 from J, leaving 10 bases between them. Here the CDR3 DNA reads TGTGCCAGCAGCCAGGTCGGGGGAAGCAATCAGCCCCAGCATTTT. It encodes CASSQVGGSNQPQHF.

V is TRBV28 and J is TRBJ1-2; D uncertain. The germline gives CDR1 MDHEN, CDR2 SYDVKM. Trimming shortened V by 0 bases and J by 5 bases, and 34 bases separated the two germline ends. The CDR3 spans 22 residues. The CDR3 nucleotides are TGTGCCAGCAGTTTATGGTCGCCTGTGGGAGGCAGACCAACTAAGATCCCATATGGCTACACCTTC. Translating gives CASSLWSPVGGRPTKIPYGYTF.

The V gene is TRBV2, the J gene TRBJ1-2, with D maybe TRBD1 (5 bases). Germline values: CDR1 SNHLY, CDR2 FYNNEI. The CDR3 is made up of 10 amino acids. V shed 11 bases and J shed 5 bases, with 9 bases lying between them. In DNA form, the CDR3 reads TGTGCCCGGTCAGGGTATGGCTACACCTTC. Translating it yields CARSGYGYTF.

This chain links TRBV19 with TRBJ1-5; 11 positions match TRBD1. This CDR3 comprises 13 residues. Germline V gene sequence: CDR1 LNHDA, CDR2 SQIVND (reference sequence). The V and J ends lost 7 bases and 6 bases, in that order; junction bases with no gene match: 2. The CDR3 reads CASNGQGAQPQHF. CDR3 DNA sequence: TGTGCCAGTAATGGACAGGGGGCTCAGCCCCAGCATTTT.

Only one count was recorded for this clone. The V and J genes are TRBV24-1 and TRBJ1-4, with D possibly matching TRBD1 (6 bases). V was cut by 3 bases and J by 7 bases, with 11 bases left in between. Germline lookup yields CDR1 KGHDR and CDR2 SFDVKD. The CDR3 extends over 14 amino acids. CDR3 loop: CATSDGGLGEKLFF. The CDR3 coding sequence is TGTGCCACCAGTGATGGGGGGCTCGGTGAAAAACTGTTTTTT.

This clone came up once. The chain is built from TRBV14 and TRBJ1-1; D might be TRBD1 (6 bases). Germline V gene data show CDR1 as SGHDN and CDR2 as FVKESK. CDR3 length equals 17 residues. Between the trimmed V and J ends, which lost 0 bases and 0 bases, there was a span of 14 bases. The CDR3 loop is CASSQEKGVGMNTEAFF. The CDR3 coding sequence is TGTGCCAGCAGCCAAGAAAAGGGGGTAGGGATGAACACTGAAGCTTTCTTT.

The chain recombines TRBV5-1 with TRBJ1-1, with 9 positions matching TRBD1. Germline values: CDR1 SGHRS, CDR2 YFSETQ. The CDR3 is 14 amino acids. V shed 4 bases and J 4 bases; nucleotides not matched to a gene: 5. CDR3 DNA sequence: TGCGCCAGCAGCCGGGACAGGGTGAGCACTGAAGCTTTCTTT. Its protein product is CASSRDRVSTEAFF.

Here the CDR3 reads CASSRRNNEQFF. CDR3 nucleotide sequence: TGTGCCAGCAGTAGACGGAACAATGAGCAGTTCTTC. The chain uses TRBV6-5 and TRBJ2-1; D call uncertain. Germline values: CDR1 MNHEY, CDR2 SVGAGI. This CDR3 comprises 12 residues. V was clipped by 5 bases and J by 5 bases, with 7 bases between them.

This rearrangement joins TRBV2 to TRBJ1-2, with 8 bases aligning to TRBD1. The germline gives CDR1 SNHLY, CDR2 FYNNEI. This CDR3 is 14 amino acids long. V lost 7 bases, J lost 4 bases, and 8 bases stayed unmatched. As DNA, the CDR3 is TGTGCCAGCACAGACAGGGGCTATACCTATGGCTACACCTTC. It encodes CASTDRGYTYGYTF.

This sequence joins TRBV25-1 and TRBJ1-6; TRBD1 agrees at 10 bases. This CDR3 comprises 15 residues. Germline CDR1 is MGHDK and CDR2 is SYGVNS. The J segment lost 7 bases and the V segment lost 1 base, leaving 1 base of the junction unmatched. CDR3 coding DNA: TGTGCCAGCAGTGAATGGACAGGGGGGAATTCACCCCTCCACTTT. Translated: CASSEWTGGNSPLHF.

This chain connects TRBV10-1 to TRBJ1-6; possibly TRBD1 for D (5 bases). This CDR3 comprises 13 residues. Per germline, CDR1 WNHNN and CDR2 SYGVQD (reference sequence). Deletions cut 5 bases from V and 7 bases from J, with 9 bases between. CDR3 region: CASSPSGNSPLHF. The CDR3 nucleotides are TGCGCCAGCAGTCCCTCAGGGAATTCACCCCTCCACTTT.

The genes are TRBV4-1 and TRBJ1-4, with D perhaps matching TRBD1 (6 bases). The CDR3 is made up of 17 amino acids. In germline, CDR1 is MGHRA, CDR2 YSYEKL. The V and J ends lost 0 bases and 8 bases respectively, with 19 bases between them. In DNA form, the CDR3 reads TGCGCCAGCAGCCAAGATCAATACGGACAGTCGGGCGAAAAACTGTTTTTT. Residues: CASSQDQYGQSGEKLFF.

The rearrangement uses TRBV7-2 and TRBJ2-3; TRBD1 might be the D (5 bases). Deletions cut 2 bases from V and 8 bases from J, with 17 bases between. The CDR3 spans 15 residues. CDR1 and CDR2 (germline): SGHTA, FQGNSA. CDR3 bases: TGTGCCAGCAGCTTACGACAGCTAGAAGGCGGTACGCAGTATTTT. It codes for CASSLRQLEGGTQYF.

The chain links TRBV25-1 to TRBJ1-1; D remains ambiguous. From germline, CDR1 is MGHDK and CDR2 SYGVNS. V lost 6 bases, J lost 6 bases, and 8 bases lay in between. The CDR3 has 11 residues. The CDR3 region is CASSGGAEAFF. The CDR3 coding sequence is TGTGCCAGCAGCGGAGGAGCTGAAGCTTTCTTT.

The CDR3 spells CASSYSAARGYEQYF. The DNA of the CDR3 is TGTGCCAGCAGTTACTCCGCGGCCAGGGGTTACGAGCAGTACTTC. The rearrangement uses TRBV6-5 and TRBJ2-7; D perhaps matches TRBD1 (6 bases). Trimming cost V 0 bases and J 4 bases, with 13 bases left between them. From germline, CDR1 is MNHEY and CDR2 SVGAGI. This CDR3 comprises 15 residues.

The V call is TRBV7-3, the J call TRBJ1-1; weak D call: TRBD1 (5 bases). The germline V gene has CDR1 SGHTA and CDR2 FQGTGA. The germline V and J ends were trimmed by 2 bases and 5 bases, with 12 bases remaining between them. The CDR3 consists of 14 residues. The CDR3 sequence is CASSLRAQDTEAFF. The CDR3 nucleotides are TGTGCCAGCAGCTTACGGGCACAGGATACTGAAGCTTTCTTT.

This chain connects TRBV28 to TRBJ1-4; possible D gene TRBD1, 6 bases. The CDR3 runs 15 residues. CDR1 and CDR2 (germline): MDHEN, SYDVKM. Between the trimmed V and J ends, which lost 6 bases and 1 base, there was a span of 12 bases. The DNA of the CDR3 is TGTGCCAGCAGAAAGGGGGGGAGAACTAATGAAAAACTGTTTTTT. It codes for CASRKGGRTNEKLFF.

This sequence joins TRBV18 and TRBJ2-1; 13 nucleotides agree with TRBD2. Per germline, CDR1 KGHSH and CDR2 LQKENI. CDR3 size: 16 residues. Trimming cost V 4 bases and J 4 bases; bases outside gene matches: 4. This CDR3 is CASSRTSGGVYNEQFF. The CDR3 nucleotides read TGTGCCAGCTCACGGACTAGCGGGGGCGTATACAATGAGCAGTTCTTC.